Below, 28 T cell receptor beta chains from the same sample are listed, as sequenced in a study of response to subunit inactivated influenza vaccine (dated by TCRdb to 2017 to 2018). Preparation of the library involved RT-PCR. The run used an Illumina HiSeq 2500. TCRdb reworked the public reads: Q25 trimming with fastp, MiXCR clone assembly, productive beta chains retained. Each entry merges the rows of one CDR3 protein and shows their most common DNA and genes. The sample table shows fewer than 650,000 distinct CDR3 sequences, and 10% to 15% are seen once. The ten largest clonotypes hold less than 15% of the sample. The time point label corresponds to: 45 days after influenza vaccine administration. Sequences were derived from PBMCs from blood, sampled 45 days after vaccination. These receptor sequences come from a man aged 50-60 years who received an inactivated influenza vaccine. Donor details come from another sample of the same person, matched by shared clones.

The chain links TRBV4-1 to TRBJ2-2, with D tentatively TRBD1 (5 bases). V lost 1 base, J lost 0 bases, and 9 bases lay in between. The CDR3 has 16 amino acids. Germline CDR1 is MGHRA and CDR2 is YSYEKL. The chain's CDR3 is CASSQGAGTNTGELFF. The CDR3 region has the DNA TGCGCCAGCAGCCAAGGAGCAGGGACGAACACCGGGGAGCTGTTTTTT.

Written as DNA, the CDR3 is TGCGCCAGCAGCTTGCCAGGGGAAGTAGGAACAGATACGCAGTATTTT. Its translation: CASSLPGEVGTDTQYF. The chain carries TRBV5-1 and TRBJ2-3, with D perhaps matching TRBD1 (6 bases). This CDR3 is 16 amino acids long. Trimming shortened V by 1 base and J by 3 bases, and 15 bases separated the two germline ends. Germline-derived CDR1 and CDR2 are SGHRS and YFSETQ.

The CDR3 loop reads CASSYSAMGQGGTYEQYF. The CDR3 DNA reads as TGTGCCAGCAGTTACTCTGCCATGGGACAGGGAGGAACCTACGAGCAGTACTTC. The chain combines TRBV6-5 with TRBJ2-7, with TRBD1 identical over 9 bases. Germline V gene sequence: CDR1 MNHEY, CDR2 SVGAGI. With 0 bases clipped from V and 2 bases from J, the junction kept 11 bases outside the gene matches. CDR3 length equals 18 residues.

The chain combines TRBV6-5 with TRBJ2-5; 11 bases map to TRBD2. Trimming removed 5 bases from V and 2 bases from J; junction bases left unmatched: 4. The CDR3 consists of 15 residues. Germline CDR1 reads MNHEY; CDR2 reads SVGAGI. The CDR3 DNA follows: TGTGCCAGCAGTACTAGCGGGGGCACTCAAGAGACCCAGTACTTC. Translating gives CASSTSGGTQETQYF.

This chain connects TRBV7-9 to TRBJ2-5; possibly TRBD2 for D (7 bases). Trimming took off 5 bases at V and 4 bases at J, with 17 bases between the two ends. CDR1 and CDR2 from the germline V gene are SEHNR and FQNEAQ (reference sequence). This CDR3 region has 15 residues. The CDR3 is CASSTSQGRGETQYF. DNA for the CDR3: TGTGCCAGCAGCACATCGCAGGGGAGGGGAGAGACCCAGTACTTC.

Only a few counts were recorded for this clonotype. The chain uses TRBV7-2 and TRBJ1-2; D unresolved. V was clipped by 1 base and J by 6 bases, with 15 bases between them. The length of the CDR3 is 15 residues. In germline, CDR1 is SGHTA, CDR2 FQGNSA. The chain's CDR3 is CASSLVRFNSDGYTF. The CDR3 DNA sequence: TGTGCCAGCAGCTTAGTTCGGTTTAACTCGGATGGCTACACCTTC.

This clonotype appeared many times. The chain couples TRBV2 to TRBJ1-5, with 7 bases matching TRBD1. This CDR3 comprises 15 residues. Germline V CDR1 and CDR2: SNHLY, FYNNEI. V lost 6 bases to trimming and J lost 2 bases; unmatched junction nucleotides: 7. CDR3 sequence: CASREGQSGNQPQHF. DNA of the CDR3: TGTGCCAGCAGGGAGGGACAGAGTGGCAATCAGCCCCAGCATTTT.

The table lists this clonotype with a few counts. The chain uses TRBV18 and TRBJ2-1; no reliable D call. CDR3 size: 15 residues. Germline CDR1 is KGHSH and CDR2 is LQKENI. Deletions cut 3 bases from V and 3 bases from J, with 12 bases between. CDR3 protein: CASSPTSAYYNEQFF. CDR3 in DNA: TGTGCCAGCTCACCCACCTCGGCCTACTACAATGAGCAGTTCTTC.

This clonotype showed up just a few times. The chain combines TRBV20-1 with TRBJ2-7, with 9 bases lining up with TRBD2. The V segment lost 6 bases and the J segment 6 bases; nucleotides outside the gene matches: 15. The CDR3 runs to 15 residues. Germline CDR1 is DFQATT and CDR2 is SNEGSKA (reference sequence). CDR3 nucleotide sequence: TGCAGTGCCACCCCTGGTGGCGGGAGGGCCCGCGAGCAGTACTTC. Protein product: CSATPGGGRAREQYF.

The gene calls are TRBV29-1 and TRBJ2-1; 11 bases align to TRBD2. The V and J ends lost 7 bases and 9 bases, in that order; junction bases with no gene match: 14. This CDR3 is 15 amino acids long. Germline V gene sequence: CDR1 SQVTM, CDR2 ANQGSEA. This chain's CDR3 is CSGISVAGGRSEQFF. CDR3 nucleotide sequence: TGCAGCGGAATCTCGGTAGCGGGGGGGCGAAGTGAGCAGTTCTTC.

V is TRBV15 and J is TRBJ1-1; the D is unclear. This CDR3 has 15 residues. From germline, CDR1 is LNHNV and CDR2 YYDKDF (reference sequence). Trimming removed 0 bases at V and 5 bases at J, with 13 bases between. The CDR3 DNA reads as TGTGCCACCAGCAGAGATTTGGGGAGTCGGACTGAAGCTTTCTTT. This encodes CATSRDLGSRTEAFF.

The chain is built from TRBV10-3 and TRBJ2-7, with D possibly being TRBD1 (6 bases). The CDR3 is 13 amino acids. V was trimmed by 5 bases and J by 5 bases, leaving 13 bases between them. Looked up from germline, CDR1 is ENHRY and CDR2 is SYGVKD. The CDR3 region has the DNA TGTGCCATCAGTAGAGAGGGGGTAGACGAGCAGTACTTC. Translation gives CAISREGVDEQYF.

The J gene is TRBJ2-3, the V gene TRBV5-6, with 7 bases that match TRBD2. The junction had 5 bases not matched to a gene; V was cut back by 7 bases and J by 6 bases. The CDR3 totals 12 residues. Germline-derived CDR1 and CDR2 are SGHDT and YYEEEE. The CDR3 DNA is TGTGCCAGCTTGGGGGGGGACGATACGCAGTATTTT. Protein product: CASLGGDDTQYF.

The rearrangement uses TRBV29-1 and TRBJ2-5; no clear D gene. Trimming pared 1 base from V and 0 bases from J, leaving 9 bases between. CDR3 size: 14 residues. CDR1 is SQVTM and CDR2 is ANQGSEA in the germline V gene. The CDR3 is CSVEGPGYQETQYF. The CDR3, as DNA: TGCAGCGTTGAAGGTCCCGGGTACCAAGAGACCCAGTACTTC.

In its sample, this clonotype was seen a few times. This chain connects TRBV7-9 to TRBJ2-5; D remains ambiguous. V was clipped by 6 bases and J by 5 bases, with 10 bases between them. Germline CDR1 SEHNR, CDR2 FQNEAQ (reference sequence). The CDR3 sequence is 12 residues long. This chain's CDR3 is CASSTPAETQYF. Written as DNA, the CDR3 is TGTGCCAGCAGTACCCCTGCGGAGACCCAGTACTTC.

This clonotype was seen at least ten times. The chain is built from TRBV7-2 and TRBJ2-1; 7 bases map to TRBD2. Germline V gives CDR1 SGHTA, CDR2 FQGNSA. CDR3 size: 14 residues. V shed 6 bases and J 7 bases; nucleotides not matched to a gene: 9. The CDR3 reads CASRESGIYNEQFF. The DNA of the CDR3 is TGTGCCAGCAGAGAAAGCGGGATTTATAATGAGCAGTTCTTC.

DNA for the CDR3: TGTGCCAGCAGCGTAACAGGGGGTGGAGGGACAGATACGCAGTATTTT. Translated, it gives CASSVTGGGGTDTQYF. The chain combines TRBV9 with TRBJ2-3; 8 bases are a match to TRBD1. CDR3 size: 16 residues. Germline V gene lookup returns CDR1 SGDLS and CDR2 YYNGEE. J gave up 3 bases and V 1 base, and 7 bases lay outside the gene matches. Looking up the rest from reference TRBV9 and TRBJ2-3 gives the full variable domain: DSGVTQTPKHLITATGQRVTLRCSPRSGDLSVYWYQQSLDQGLQFLIQYYNGEERAKGNILERFSAQQFPDLHSELNLSSLELGDSALYFCASSVTGGGGTDTQYFGPGTRLTVL.

This clonotype has a handful of counts. The chain carries TRBV12-3 or TRBV12-4 and TRBJ1-1, with D maybe TRBD1 (6 bases). The V end was cut by 1 base, the J end by 3 bases, with 15 bases between. The CDR3 runs 16 residues. In DNA form, the CDR3 reads TGTGCCAGCAGTTTAGAGGCAGGGGTTGCTGACACTGAAGCTTTCTTT. Protein product: CASSLEAGVADTEAFF.

The chain links TRBV27 to TRBJ2-3; no clear D gene. There are 14 residues in the CDR3. The V gene lost 4 bases and the J gene lost 3 bases, with 11 bases spanning the gap. Germline V gene lookup returns CDR1 MNHEY and CDR2 SMNVEV (reference sequence). CDR3 sequence (DNA): TGTGCCAGCAGTTCGAGACCAAAGACAGATACGCAGTATTTT. This codes for CASSSRPKTDTQYF.

This clonotype was picked up a small number of times. The chain combines TRBV29-1 with TRBJ2-1; D is possibly TRBD2 (6 bases). Germline-derived CDR1 and CDR2 are SQVTM and ANQGSEA. The CDR3 sequence is 17 residues long. Trimming cost V 6 bases and J 7 bases, with 28 bases left between them. The CDR3 DNA follows: TGCAGCGTCACCGGGACCACTCGTACTCCTGCGGGAAATGAGCAGTTCTTC. Encoded protein: CSVTGTTRTPAGNEQFF.

There are many counts of this clonotype. The junction departs from the called germline gene at one end, perhaps through a read error. The CDR3 region is CASSFGQETQYF. In DNA, the CDR3 is TGTGCCAGCAGTTTCGGGCAAGAGACCCAGTACTTC. The rearrangement links TRBV5-1 to TRBJ2-5; D remains unclear. This CDR3 is built from 12 residues. Germline lookup yields CDR1 SGHRS and CDR2 YFSETQ.

Only a few counts were recorded for this clonotype. The CDR3 here is CASLASPGLDLLSTGELFF. DNA for the CDR3: TGTGCCAGTCTAGCTAGTCCGGGACTAGACCTCCTATCTACCGGGGAGCTGTTTTTT. The chain combines TRBV27 with TRBJ2-2, with 8 bases aligning to TRBD2. J was trimmed by 5 bases and V by 9 bases; bases with no gene match: 23. From germline, CDR1 is MNHEY and CDR2 SMNVEV (reference sequence). The CDR3 runs to 19 residues.

V and J are TRBV10-3 and TRBJ2-7, with 8 bases fitting TRBD2. Per the germline V gene, CDR1 is ENHRY and CDR2 is SYGVKD. CDR3 length: 14 amino acids. After removal of 4 bases from V and 2 bases from J, the junction contained 4 bases not matched to a gene. The CDR3 DNA follows: TGTGCCATCAGTGGGGCGGGAGGTACCTACGAGCAGTACTTC. Protein product: CAISGAGGTYEQYF.

This chain links TRBV2 with TRBJ2-7; D uncertain. In germline, CDR1 is SNHLY, CDR2 FYNNEI. CDR3 length equals 15 residues. The V end lost 0 bases, the J end lost 2 bases, and 11 bases lay between the germline ends. CDR3 coding DNA: TGTGCCAGCAGTGAAGCACAGCCGCTCGCCTACGAGCAGTACTTC. This sequence encodes CASSEAQPLAYEQYF. Complete variable domain (other parts from reference TRBV2 and TRBJ2-7): EPEVTQTPSHQVTQMGQEVILRCVPISNHLYFYWYRQILGQKVEFLVSFYNNEISEKSEIFDDQFSVERPDGSNFTLKIRSTKLEDSAMYFCASSEAQPLAYEQYFGPGTRLTVT.

This chain connects TRBV7-6 to TRBJ2-3; TRBD2 is a possible D gene (6 bases). The germline V gene has CDR1 SGHVS and CDR2 FNYEAQ. This CDR3 has 17 residues. The V end was cut by 5 bases, the J end by 0 bases, with 18 bases between. For the CDR3, the DNA is TGTGCCAGCAGCCAGGGAGATAGGGGAGGAAGCACAGATACGCAGTATTTT. It encodes CASSQGDRGGSTDTQYF.

The chain links TRBV6-1 to TRBJ1-6; 9 bases are a match to TRBD1. Germline loops: CDR1 MNHNS, CDR2 SASEGT. With 5 bases clipped from V and 9 bases from J, the junction kept 20 bases outside the gene matches. The CDR3 consists of 19 residues. DNA of the CDR3: TGTGCCAGCAGTCAACAGCTCCTAGGTCGGCCGACAGGGGGTTCACCCCTCCACTTT. Translated: CASSQQLLGRPTGGSPLHF.

The chain uses TRBV5-1 and TRBJ2-3; D is ambiguous. Germline lookup yields CDR1 SGHRS and CDR2 YFSETQ. Trimming cost V 0 bases and J 5 bases, with 7 bases left between them. This CDR3 has 13 residues. The CDR3 nucleotides read TGCGCCAGCAGCTTGGTCCAGGTAGATACGCAGTATTTT. Its translation: CASSLVQVDTQYF. The full variable domain, rest sourced from reference TRBV5-1 and TRBJ2-3, is KAGVTQTPRYLIKTRGQQVTLSCSPISGHRSVSWYQQTPGQGLQFLFEYFSETQRNKGNFPGRFSGRQFSNSRSEMNVSTLELGDSALYLCASSLVQVDTQYFGPGTRLTVL.

This clonotype was counted only a few times. This rearrangement joins TRBV7-9 to TRBJ1-1; TRBD1 is a possible D gene (5 bases). This CDR3 region has 12 residues. CDR1 SEHNR and CDR2 FQNEAQ come from the germline V gene (reference sequence). V was shortened by 7 bases and J by 5 bases, with 11 bases between the two germline ends. CDR3 protein: CASTPGDTEAFF. DNA of the CDR3: TGTGCCAGCACCCCGGGGGATACTGAAGCTTTCTTT.